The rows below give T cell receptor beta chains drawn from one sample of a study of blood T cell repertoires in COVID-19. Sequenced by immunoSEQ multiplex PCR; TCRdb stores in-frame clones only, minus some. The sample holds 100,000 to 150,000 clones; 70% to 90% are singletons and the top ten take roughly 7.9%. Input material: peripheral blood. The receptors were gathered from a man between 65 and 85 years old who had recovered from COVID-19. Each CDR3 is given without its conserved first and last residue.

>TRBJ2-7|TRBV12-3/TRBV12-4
ASSGGQAHEQY
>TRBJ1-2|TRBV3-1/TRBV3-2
ASSQYWFAVDYGYT
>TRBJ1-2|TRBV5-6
ASSAGHPALPYGYT
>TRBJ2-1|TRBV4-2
ASSLSGRSSYNEQF
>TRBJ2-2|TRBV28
ASSFPTATGTGELF
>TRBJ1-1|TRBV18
ASSPRQVFEAF
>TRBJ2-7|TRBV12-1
ASSWAYEQY
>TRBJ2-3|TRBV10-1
ASSEGGFTDTQY
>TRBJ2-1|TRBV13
ASSGTAYNEQF
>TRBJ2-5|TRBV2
ASRVAVYQETQY
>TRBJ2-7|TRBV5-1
ASSLAGMGEQY
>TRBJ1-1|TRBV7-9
ASSLGGQGRAF
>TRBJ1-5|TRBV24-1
ATSDFRDRDNQPQH
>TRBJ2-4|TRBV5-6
ASSLYPANIQY
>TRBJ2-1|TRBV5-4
ASSGGTTYNEQF
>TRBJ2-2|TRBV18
ASSVAANTGELF
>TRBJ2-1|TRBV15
ATSRDRLYNEQF
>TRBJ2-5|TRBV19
ASSMDRDQETQY
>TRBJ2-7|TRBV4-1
ASPIGQDYEQY
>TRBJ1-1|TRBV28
ASSLTTPEAF
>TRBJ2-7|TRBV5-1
ASRLGLVNSYEQY
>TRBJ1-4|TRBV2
ASSVTGTGAEKLF
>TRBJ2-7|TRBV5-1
ASSQGQGGDEQY
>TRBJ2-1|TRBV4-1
ASSQDPGESGSRDEQF
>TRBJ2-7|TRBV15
ATSSGLLNSYEQY
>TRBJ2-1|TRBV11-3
ASSAPGTGGENEQF
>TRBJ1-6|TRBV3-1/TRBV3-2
ASSPRDRDNSPLH
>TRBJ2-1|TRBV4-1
ASSQDGRLAGGYNEQF
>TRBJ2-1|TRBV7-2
ASSPLGNNEQF
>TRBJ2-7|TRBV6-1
ASSEAPFGQGNSYEQY
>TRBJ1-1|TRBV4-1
ASSQIQGIGAF
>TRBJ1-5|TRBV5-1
ASSRDSNQPQH
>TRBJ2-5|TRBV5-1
ASMLAGAKETQY
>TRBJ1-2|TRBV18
ASSLGQGGSGNYGYT
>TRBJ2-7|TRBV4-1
ASSQDPWDSAYEQY
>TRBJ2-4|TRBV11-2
ASSPRGVSGRYNIQY